This T cell receptor beta chain was found in a study of shared clonotypes between healthy human individuals (dated by TCRdb to 2020 to 2022). About the investigation overall: A couple of women and a few men aged 18 to 49 years were included in the cohort. For each donor, three plates each were used for CD4 naive and CD4 memory, two plates were used for CD8 naive, and one plate was used for CD8 memory. Blood TCR repertoires of five healthy adults were deeply sequenced to estimate repertoire size and the extent of clonotype sharing between individuals. To increase sequencing depth and limit assay-specific biases, different laboratories used diverse techniques to prepare libraries and sequence TCR repertoires. Per donor, leukapheresis produced somewhere between about 0.8 and 9.5 billion PBMCs.

The junction shows trimming of 5 bases on V and 5 bases on J, plus 15 bases between the germline ends. From the cysteine up to the phenylalanine, the CDR3 has a length of 14 residues. Only the CDR3 DNA is retained, 42 bases long and in frame from the first base. CDR1 and CDR2, per the germline V gene, are SGHTA and FQGTGA. About this clone itself: It lacks a known antigen. Base-call qualities are not available, and no considerably larger clone is one nucleotide away.

Using the deep immunoSEQ assay, multiplex PCR amplified TCR CDR3 regions from genomic DNA. Genomic DNA extracted from each cell subset was distributed evenly over all wells of several immunoSEQ 96-well plates, and each plate served as one replicate. Each replicate PCR for sorted subsets received roughly 0.2 ug genomic DNA, equal to about 29,000 T cell genomes. Purified libraries were measured with a Qubit 3.0 fluorometer, size-checked on a Bioanalyzer 2100, and measured again with the KAPA Library Quantification kit. A separate single-read 150-cycle Illumina NextSeq 550 flow cell was used to sequence each immunoSEQ 96-well plate. On the authors' methods: Because the immunoSEQ output included only junctional sequences and no quality scores, the filtering could not be the same as the filtering used for full-length reads. To assign V/J genes and CDR3, sequences were annotated against IMGT germline references using PyIR, a Python wrapper for IgBLAST v1.9. Any read was removed if the V/J assignment was weak (E-value above 1e-6), the CDR3 was missing, or the read contained stop codons, out-of-frame junctions, or ambiguous translated residues. A V3J clonotype was defined by an identical inferred V gene, J gene, and CDR3 amino acid sequence. The percentage overlap between two repertoires was calculated by dividing the number of shared unique clonotypes by the size of the smaller repertoire. RTK rarefaction, the Chao1 estimator, and Recon v2.1 estimates of unobserved clonotypes were used to assess repertoire richness. Generation probabilities were computed with OLGA for all TCRbeta clonotypes obtained by the gDNA method from a handful of donors. TCRdb took over this immuneACCESS table, retaining in-frame rearrangements with V and J assigned. Such tables are incomplete; in checked studies, under half of the missing clones stem from an unresolved V gene, and the remainder is unexplained. Clonal size and the V and J genes are those of that table, whereas D and trimming came from the DNA. The sample yields approximately 2.3 million clones; 93% were counted once. Together, the top ten hold 0.39% of the sample.

The paper's findings and limits, for the study overall: Because the study included a small number of donors, the genetic and exposure-history diversity represented was limited. Based on pairwise subsampling, the degree of clonotype sharing among donors was expected to be affected by sequencing depth. Sampling was restricted to blood, and TCR repertoires in tissues likely differ from the TCR repertoires found in blood. Naive subsets generally had larger estimated clonotype richness than memory subsets did. Across a handful of donors, around 5% of naive CD4, approximately 3.6% of naive CD8, 2.3% of memory CD4, and 0.3% to 0.45% of memory CD8 clonotypes were shared. Even with the large sequencing depth, rarefaction of the sorted-subset datasets indicated that sequencing was incomplete. Higher generation probabilities were observed for clonotypes shared by all four sorted-subset donors than for non-shared clonotypes.

Donors were healthy HIV-negative adults with no recently reported acute infections or vaccinations. All donors were Caucasian adults living in Nashville, Tennessee, USA. CD4+ T cells were enriched by magnetic negative selection, after which naive cells were positively selected on CD45RA and the negative fraction was taken as the memory subset. Blood was obtained by leukapheresis, after which PBMCs were separated by Ficoll-Histopaque density gradient centrifugation and cryopreserved in liquid nitrogen vapor phase. Purity and quantity of every magnetically sorted T cell population were checked by analytical flow cytometry. From each sorted fraction, genomic DNA was isolated and quantified by UV absorbance on a Nanodrop 2000c.

This clonotype originated in a man between 18 and 35 years old in good health. Some clones in this sample may be carry-over from other donors' samples. Sequencing was carried out using naive CD4+ T cells from PBMCs. This specimen's cell subset or site label, interpreted: CD45RA+ positively selected. This receptor chain uses TRBV7-3 and TRBJ2-5; the best D guess is TRBD2, with 5 bases matching. The CDR3 here reads CASSRGLGGETQYF. The nucleotide sequence reads TGTGCCAGCAGCCGGGGTTTAGGCGGGGAGACCCAGTACTTC.